This passage covers 26 T cell receptor beta chains from one sample sequenced in a study of human T cells and chemical hapten exposure (dated by TCRdb to the early 2020s). The library came from RACE. Instrument on record: NextSeq 500. TCRdb ran its own pipeline on the public reads, namely fastp trimming at Q25 and MiXCR clone calling, and kept in-frame beta chains. Rows are unified per CDR3 protein, each entry keeping the most common DNA and genes. The sample profile shows about 85,000 distinct CDR3 sequences; around a tenth of them were found once. About 1.4% of the sample lies in the top ten. Read against the paper, the sample's time point label means: patch test 2, 6 weeks after DPC sensitization. The sample's treatment or condition label is to be understood as: therapeutic diphenylcyclopropenone sensitization with weekly scalp DPC. Sequenced here: whole blood, sampled in connection with sensitization to the hapten diphenylcyclopropenone (DPC). Every receptor here comes from a man between 18 and 29 years old with alopecia areata. Some clones in this sample may be carry-over from other donors' samples.

This clonotype was seen repeatedly, ten times or more. The chain is built from TRBV5-1 and TRBJ2-3; D may be TRBD1 (5 bases). The CDR3 runs 13 residues. Germline V gene data show CDR1 as SGHRS and CDR2 as YFSETQ. Between the trimmed V and J ends, which lost 4 bases and 8 bases, there was a span of 14 bases. The CDR3 sequence: CASSLDSPRTQYF. CDR3 DNA sequence: TGCGCCAGCAGCCTAGACAGTCCGCGTACGCAGTATTTT.

Ten or more counts support this clonotype. The chain couples TRBV7-2 to TRBJ1-1; the D is unclear. Germline V gene lookup returns CDR1 SGHTA and CDR2 FQGNSA. The V and J ends lost 0 bases and 11 bases respectively, with 19 bases between them. This CDR3 is 15 amino acids long. CDR3 sequence (DNA): TGTGCCAGCAGCTTAGCGTCCCTAGGTCCACCGGCGGCTTTCTTT. It codes for CASSLASLGPPAAFF.

This clonotype was detected many times. The chain recombines TRBV11-2 with TRBJ2-1; D is undetermined. V shed 1 base and J shed 9 bases, with 7 bases lying between them. The germline V gene encodes CDR1 SGHAT and CDR2 FQNNGV. The CDR3 spans 12 residues. DNA of the CDR3: TGTGCCAGCAGCTTAGTAGGCTTTGAGCAGTTCTTC. Translated, it gives CASSLVGFEQFF.

This clonotype was detected many times. The chain joins TRBV4-3 to TRBJ2-7, with 8 bases that match TRBD2. The CDR3 spans 15 residues. Germline V CDR1 and CDR2: LGHNA, YSLEER. Losses at the gene ends were 6 bases for V and 1 base for J; bases not matched to a gene: 8. CDR3 DNA sequence: TGCGCCAGCAGGGAATTTAGCGGGGCTTCCTACGAGCAGTACTTC. Translated, it gives CASREFSGASYEQYF.

This clonotype was seen a few times. The chain links TRBV5-1 to TRBJ2-1, with 10 bases that match TRBD1. The CDR3 has 15 residues. V was clipped by 4 bases and J by 8 bases; unmatched bases: 9. The germline V gene has CDR1 SGHRS and CDR2 YFSETQ. In nucleotides, the CDR3 is TGCGCCAGCAGCGAAGGGACAGGGGTTGTTGATGAGCAGTTCTTC. Protein product: CASSEGTGVVDEQFF.

This clonotype came up many times. The chain combines TRBV7-3 with TRBJ2-3; 12 nucleotides align to TRBD1. This CDR3 is 14 amino acids long. Germline V CDR1 and CDR2: SGHTA, FQGTGA. V was clipped by 3 bases and J by 15 bases; unmatched bases: 10. CDR3 sequence reads: CASSFQRDRGPIYF. The DNA for the CDR3 is TGTGCCAGCAGCTTTCAACGGGACAGGGGGCCAATATATTTT.

The chain couples TRBV14 to TRBJ2-4; D might be TRBD1 (5 bases). Trimming took off 4 bases at V and 2 bases at J, with 12 bases between the two ends. Germline V gene data show CDR1 as SGHDN and CDR2 as FVKESK. The CDR3 totals 15 residues. Here the CDR3 DNA reads TGTGCCAGCAGCCGTCACCAGGGCCCCAAAAACATTCAGTACTTC. Amino acids: CASSRHQGPKNIQYF. The complete variable domain, with remaining parts taken from reference TRBV14 and TRBJ2-4, reads EAGVTQFPSHSVIEKGQTVTLRCDPISGHDNLYWYRRVMGKEIKFLLHFVKESKQDESGMPNNRFLAERTGGTYSTLKVQPAELEDSGVYFCASSRHQGPKNIQYFGAGTRLSVL.

J is TRBJ1-2 and V is TRBV7-2, with a possible D match to TRBD1 (6 bases). Trimming took off 0 bases at V and 6 bases at J, with 11 bases between the two ends. The CDR3 runs 14 residues. Per the germline V gene, CDR1 is SGHTA and CDR2 is FQGNSA. CDR3 protein: CASSLAPAGDGYTF. The CDR3 bases are TGTGCCAGCAGCTTAGCCCCGGCAGGGGATGGCTACACCTTC. Full variable domain (missing parts from reference TRBV7-2 and TRBJ1-2): GAGVSQSPSNKVTEKGKDVELRCDPISGHTALYWYRQSLGQGLEFLIYFQGNSAPDKSGLPSDRFSAERTGGSVSTLTIQRTQQEDSAVYLCASSLAPAGDGYTFGSGTRLTVV.

This clonotype was found a few times. V usage is TRBV29-1 and J usage is TRBJ2-3, with no clear D. CDR3 length: 13 residues. From germline, CDR1 is SQVTM and CDR2 ANQGSEA. Between the trimmed V and J ends, which lost 3 bases and 2 bases, there was a span of 9 bases. The CDR3: CSVDEGHTDTQYF. The CDR3 nucleotides read TGCAGCGTTGACGAAGGGCACACAGATACGCAGTATTTT.

The chain links TRBV11-2 to TRBJ2-3; no reliable D call. V shed 1 base and J shed 6 bases, with 14 bases lying between them. The CDR3 runs to 15 residues. Germline loops: CDR1 SGHAT, CDR2 FQNNGV. CDR3 in amino acids: CASSLVGNVADTQYF. The CDR3 DNA reads TGTGCCAGCAGCTTAGTAGGGAACGTGGCTGATACGCAGTATTTT.

The chain carries TRBV29-1 and TRBJ1-1, with TRBD1 identical over 7 bases. Germline V gene data show CDR1 as SQVTM and CDR2 as ANQGSEA. Losses at the gene ends were 7 bases for V and 3 bases for J; bases not matched to a gene: 5. There are 12 residues in the CDR3. The CDR3 loop reads CSGGTEDTEAFF. The CDR3 DNA sequence: TGCAGCGGGGGGACAGAGGACACTGAAGCTTTCTTT.

This clonotype came up many times. The chain is built from TRBV6-2 or TRBV6-3 and TRBJ1-1; a weak D match, TRBD1 (6 bases). Trimming removed 6 bases from V and 2 bases from J, with 16 bases in between. Per the germline V gene, CDR1 is MNHEY and CDR2 is SVGEGT. CDR3 size: 15 residues. CDR3 nucleotide sequence: TGTGCCAGCAGACCTCCGTTACAGGGAAACACTGAAGCTTTCTTT. Translated: CASRPPLQGNTEAFF.

This clonotype appeared a few times. The V call is TRBV4-3, the J call TRBJ1-1; the D gene is possibly TRBD1 (5 bases). Germline lookup yields CDR1 LGHNA and CDR2 YSLEER. The CDR3 has 17 residues. V gave up 4 bases and J gave up 1 base, with 19 bases separating them. The CDR3 sequence is CASSPRWGSRQNTEAFF. The CDR3, as DNA: TGCGCCAGCAGCCCCCGTTGGGGGTCCCGACAGAACACTGAAGCTTTCTTT.

CDR3 DNA: TGCAGTGCTAGAGGGGCCGGAACCTACGAGCAGTACGTC. Encoded protein: CSARGAGTYEQYV. V and J are TRBV20-1 and TRBJ2-7; D not resolved. The V gene's germline CDR1 is DFQATT and CDR2 SNEGSKA (reference sequence). V gave up 1 base and J gave up 2 bases, with 9 bases separating them. The CDR3 is 13 residues long.

This clonotype has only a few counts. The genes are TRBV5-1 and TRBJ2-7, with D hard to call. The germline V gene encodes CDR1 SGHRS and CDR2 YFSETQ. Trimming removed 0 bases from V and 1 base from J, with 11 bases in between. CDR3 length: 15 residues. CDR3 amino acids: CASSLDGESSYEQYF. In DNA form, the CDR3 reads TGCGCCAGCAGCTTGGATGGCGAAAGTTCCTACGAGCAGTACTTC.

This clonotype was seen at least ten times. This rearrangement joins TRBV2 to TRBJ2-2, with unresolved D. The germline V gene encodes CDR1 SNHLY and CDR2 FYNNEI. The CDR3 spans 14 residues. Trimming shortened V by 7 bases and J by 6 bases, and 15 bases separated the two germline ends. For the CDR3, the DNA is TGTGCCAGCAAGTTGGAAACGAAGGCCGGGGAGCTGTTTTTT. It translates to CASKLETKAGELFF.

The table lists this clonotype with a few counts. This chain links TRBV28 with TRBJ2-7, with TRBD1 as a possible D gene (6 bases). Trimming left V 6 bases short and J 2 bases short, with 17 bases between. This CDR3 comprises 15 residues. Germline CDR1 and CDR2: MDHEN and SYDVKM. The CDR3 sequence: CASRDTGLSPYEQYF. For the CDR3, the DNA is TGTGCCAGCAGAGACACAGGGTTGAGTCCCTACGAGCAGTACTTC.

This chain uses TRBV12-3 or TRBV12-4 with TRBJ2-7, with TRBD1 identical over 11 bases. J lost 2 bases, V lost 6 bases, and 9 bases had no gene match. The CDR3 extends over 16 amino acids. The CDR3 loop is CASRPFGQGAAYEQYF. The CDR3 coding sequence is TGTGCCAGCAGACCTTTCGGACAGGGGGCCGCCTACGAGCAGTACTTC.

This clonotype was seen at least ten times. The chain employs TRBV7-6 and TRBJ1-2; D possibly corresponds to TRBD1 (6 bases). Germline V gives CDR1 SGHVS, CDR2 FNYEAQ. This CDR3 has 16 residues. V was shortened by 4 bases and J by 6 bases, with 21 bases between the two germline ends. CDR3 sequence (DNA): TGTGCCAGCAGCTCCGGCCGAGGGGGGGGCTCGGATGGCTACACCTTC. Translated, it gives CASSSGRGGGSDGYTF. Complete variable domain (other parts from reference TRBV7-6 and TRBJ1-2): GAGVSQSPRYKVTKRGQDVALRCDPISGHVSLYWYRQALGQGPEFLTYFNYEAQQDKSGLPNDRFSAERPEGSISTLTIQRTEQRDSAMYRCASSSGRGGGSDGYTFGSGTRLTVV.

This sequence joins TRBV11-2 and TRBJ2-3; 10 nucleotides line up with TRBD1. The CDR3 is made up of 15 amino acids. V lost 5 bases, J lost 5 bases, and 7 bases stayed unmatched. CDR1 and CDR2 from the germline V gene are SGHAT and FQNNGV. This CDR3 is CASSTRDRGRDTQYF. The CDR3 region has the DNA TGTGCCAGCAGCACCCGGGACAGGGGAAGAGATACGCAGTATTTT. The full variable domain, its missing parts supplied by reference TRBV11-2 and TRBJ2-3, is EAGVAQSPRYKIIEKRQSVAFWCNPISGHATLYWYQQILGQGPKLLIQFQNNGVVDDSQLPKDRFSAERLKGVDSTLKIQPAKLEDSAVYLCASSTRDRGRDTQYFGPGTRLTVL.

The chain has TRBV4-1 and TRBJ2-1, with D hard to call. The V gene's germline CDR1 is MGHRA and CDR2 YSYEKL. This CDR3 contains 16 residues. The V gene lost 0 bases and the J gene lost 1 base, with 10 bases spanning the gap. The CDR3 nucleotides are TGCGCCAGCAGCCAAGACCCGCGTGGATCCTACAATGAGCAGTTCTTC. Its translation: CASSQDPRGSYNEQFF.

The V and J genes are TRBV5-1 and TRBJ1-2; D ambiguous. The CDR3 totals 15 residues. Germline-derived CDR1 and CDR2 are SGHRS and YFSETQ. Trimming took 0 bases from V and 6 from J, leaving 15 bases between them. The CDR3: CASSLGATLRHGYTF. CDR3 nucleotides: TGCGCCAGCAGCTTGGGAGCGACCCTTCGTCATGGCTACACCTTC.

This clonotype was seen repeatedly, ten times or more. The chain combines TRBV4-3 with TRBJ1-4; 8 nucleotides line up with TRBD1. The V gene end was trimmed by 0 bases and the J gene end by 7 bases; junction bases not matched to a gene: 10. CDR1 LGHNA and CDR2 YSLEER come from the germline V gene. The CDR3 contains 17 residues. CDR3: CASSQDGATGAREKLFF. The CDR3 coding sequence is TGCGCCAGCAGCCAAGATGGGGCGACAGGGGCCCGTGAAAAACTGTTTTTT.

Ten or more counts support this clonotype. This chain connects TRBV4-3 to TRBJ2-2, with TRBD1 identical over 7 bases. V shed 1 base, J shed 0 bases, and the junction held 5 bases outside the gene matches. The CDR3 sequence is 17 residues long. CDR1 is LGHNA and CDR2 is YSLEER in the germline V gene. The CDR3 DNA sequence: TGCGCCAGCAGCCAAGGGTCAGGGGGTCCGAACACCGGGGAGCTGTTTTTT. Encoded protein: CASSQGSGGPNTGELFF.

The genes are TRBV7-2 and TRBJ2-7; TRBD1 might be the D (5 bases). The V gene's germline CDR1 is SGHTA and CDR2 FQGNSA. V was shortened by 2 bases and J by 3 bases, with 8 bases between the two germline ends. The CDR3 runs 13 residues. The CDR3 DNA follows: TGTGCCAGCAGCTTAAACAGGAACTACGAGCAGTACGTC. This gives the protein CASSLNRNYEQYV.

The rearrangement uses TRBV10-3 and TRBJ2-7; D not certain. V was pared by 6 bases and J by 3 bases, with 6 bases between. Germline CDR1 and CDR2: ENHRY and SYGVKD. CDR3 length: 11 amino acids. The CDR3 here is CAISPGYEQYF. The CDR3 DNA follows: TGTGCCATCAGCCCCGGCTACGAGCAGTACTTC.